The present T cell receptor beta chain was sequenced within a study of T cells in Graves' hyperthyroidism and ophthalmopathy. Study-level points and caveats: Blood shared most expanded thyroid clonotypes above 0.001. Through a model of 13 V-J features, ophthalmopathy was separated from stable hyperthyroidism.

Ten or more counts support this clonotype. Its antigen is undetermined. The definition of stable Graves' hyperthyroidism was no ophthalmopathy progression within 18 months. Patients with uncontrolled infections, other autoimmune diseases, pregnancy or lactation were excluded. The investigators amplified TCR beta CDR3 regions from RNA transcripts. HTBI primers were the set used in a first-round RT-PCR of the TCR CDR3. A single record per CDR3 protein comes from TCRdb applying MiXCR to the multiplex PCR reads. The sample yields just under 750,000 distinct CDR3 sequences, roughly a third seen once. CDR1 and CDR2 from the germline V gene are KGHDR and SFDVKD. This CDR3 comprises 13 residues. The germline V and J ends were trimmed by 6 bases and 8 bases, with 12 bases remaining between them.

The chain has TRBV24-1 and TRBJ1-4; the D gene is possibly TRBD1 (6 bases). The specimen was blood. The receptor's source is a woman aged 35 to 49 with Graves' hyperthyroidism. The CDR3, as DNA: TGTGCCACCAGTTTAACAGGGCGCGAAAAACTGTTTTTT. Translation gives CATSLTGREKLFF.